This T cell receptor beta chain is from a study of T cell responses to AZD1222 COVID-19 vaccine. Profiling relied on immunoSEQ multiplex PCR, and the TCRdb table lists in-frame clones only, not all of them. This sample carries approximately 110,000 clones, more than 90% of them seen once, and the ten largest clones take 2.2%. Notes on the study in general: Along spike, vaccine-associated CD4 TCRs were found throughout, with dominance at 160-218 and 743-854.

Germline CDR1 SEHNR, CDR2 FQNEAQ (reference sequence). J was trimmed by 4 bases and V by 5 bases; bases with no gene match: 10. This CDR3 has 16 residues. Regarding this clone: The antigen is not known.

The J gene is TRBJ1-2, the V gene TRBV7-9; 10 positions agree with TRBD1. The sample consisted of peripheral blood, taken on day 0 of AZD1222 vaccination. The origin of this receptor is an adult in good health. The CDR3 loop reads CASSRAEGQGSYGYTF. The CDR3 nucleotides read TGTGCCAGCAGCCGAGCAGAGGGACAGGGGAGCTATGGCTACACCTTC.